This TCR beta chain was sequenced during a study of a mutant IDH1 vaccine in newly diagnosed glioma (dated by TCRdb to the early 2020s). As for the study more broadly: Of the approximately 32 treated patients, about 62% were male and about 38% were female, and the mean age was approximately 41 years. Prior to enrollment, patients had been given standard therapy consisting of radiotherapy alone, temozolomide alone, or radiochemotherapy with temozolomide, with the combination given to most patients. Peripheral blood was collected at six visits: V03 (baseline), V05, V07, V10, V12 and V13. For exploratory analyses, 25 treated patients had longitudinal TCRB deep sequencing done wherever samples were available.

As regards this clone: Its cognate antigen has yet to be identified. Nothing much larger sits one base from this clone, and base qualities are not available.

In light of the paper, this sample's time point label describes: baseline, week 1 (first vaccination visit). The treatment or condition label for this specimen denotes: pre-vaccination baseline after standard-of-care therapy. Newly diagnosed WHO grade 3 or 4 IDH1-mutant astrocytomas showing loss of nuclear ATRX were present in the donors. The samples were drawn from NOA16, a multicentre, single-arm, open-label phase I trial in Germany that tested a mutant IDH1 peptide vaccine in humans for the first time. For immunogenicity testing, the blood drawn at visit V03 was used as the baseline sample. The DNeasy Blood and Tissue Kit was used to extract genomic DNA from EDTA blood for TCRB sequencing. The protocol used for the library was the immunoSEQ multiplex PCR assay. The hsTCRB Kit was used according to the manufacturer's protocol to amplify rearranged TCR beta chain sequences. An Illumina MiSeq was used to sequence the TCRB libraries. The published analysis was carried out like this. Demultiplexing, trimming and gene mapping were performed with the kit vendor's proprietary platform. The table comes from immuneACCESS by way of TCRdb, which keeps in-frame sequences with V and J called. Part of the clones is missing from these tables; in studies checked, under half for an unresolved V gene and the rest for unknown reasons. That table furnishes V, J and clone size, whereas the DNA furnished D and trimming. This sample comprises about 63,000 clones, more than 70% of them detected only once. About 4.8% of the sample lies in the top ten.

At the junction V is shortened by 4 bases and J by 4 bases, with 10 bases in between. Per the germline V gene, MGHDK is the CDR1 and SYGVNS is the CDR2. The CDR3 has 13 amino acids, counting the end cysteine and phenylalanine. The CDR3 DNA has 39 bases and is translated from base 1. Broad study findings and their caveats: It was noted by the authors that analyses of patient blood samples could not be reproduced owing to sample limitations. Across multiple MHC alleles, vaccine-induced immune responses were seen in 93.3% of patients. Changes in the top peripheral T cell clonotypes picked up by TCRB sequencing did not appear to be linked to pseudoprogression. Selection of PBMC samples for TCRB deep sequencing was based on availability.

Material: peripheral blood mononuclear cells (PBMCs), obtained from a glioma patient treated with radiotherapy, temozolomide or both. The chain couples TRBV25-1 to TRBJ2-5; there is no confident call for the D gene. This receptor was identified in a woman aged 18-30 years with glioma. Some clones in this sample may be carry-over from other donors' samples. DNA sequence: TGTGCCAGCAGTGCCCAGAGGTCAGAGACCCAGTACTTC. Its coded protein is CASSAQRSETQYF.